The rows below give T cell receptor beta chains drawn from one sample of a study of shared clonotypes between healthy human individuals. TCRdb keeps only in-frame clones here, not all; method: immunoSEQ multiplex PCR. The sample lists a few hundred thousand clones, roughly 78% seen once, with approximately 12% in the top ten. Source material: PBMCs. The origin of the receptors is a woman aged 40 to 50 in good health. Some clones in this sample may be carry-over from other donors' samples. Each CDR3 is given with its conserved first and last residue. The D gene is left open where the match is weak. A clone size is listed for some rows: how often the clone was seen (once, few, many), or a class if it is expanded.

v_call: TRBV7-3
j_call: TRBJ1-2
d_call: NA
clone_size: NA
cdr3_nt: TGTGCCAGCAGCAAAAGCCCAAGTGGGGACTATGGCTACACCTTC
cdr3_aa: CASSKSPSGDYGYTF

v_call: TRBV2
j_call: TRBJ2-7
d_call: TRBD2
clone_size: once
cdr3_nt: TGTGCCAGCAGTAGTCTAGCGGGAGTATACGAGCAGTACTTC
cdr3_aa: CASSSLAGVYEQYF

v_call: TRBV5-4
j_call: TRBJ1-2
d_call: NA
clone_size: NA
cdr3_nt: TGTGCCAGCAGCTTGTGGACGAGCCAGACAGGCGGAGGCTACACCTTC
cdr3_aa: CASSLWTSQTGGGYTF

v_call: TRBV7-7
j_call: TRBJ2-5
d_call: NA
clone_size: once
cdr3_nt: TGTGCTAGCAGCTTGGGACCCCGGACTTTGTACCAAGAGACCCAGTACTTC
cdr3_aa: CASSLGPRTLYQETQYF

v_call: TRBV2
j_call: TRBJ1-2
d_call: NA
clone_size: NA
cdr3_nt: TGTGCCAGCAGTGAAGGGACATCCCGTAGCGGTGGCTACACCTTC
cdr3_aa: CASSEGTSRSGGYTF

v_call: TRBV7-3
j_call: TRBJ2-7
d_call: TRBD1
clone_size: NA
cdr3_nt: TGCGCCAGCAGCCAACCCTACAGGGGGCGCATGGACGAGCGGTACTTC
cdr3_aa: CASSQPYRGRMDERYF

v_call: TRBV6-1
j_call: TRBJ1-4
d_call: NA
clone_size: few
cdr3_nt: TGTGCCAGCAGCCCCGGGGCAGGGTTACAGGAAAAACTGTTTTTT
cdr3_aa: CASSPGAGLQEKLFF

v_call: TRBV10-2
j_call: TRBJ2-7
d_call: NA
clone_size: NA
cdr3_nt: TGCGCCAGCAGTGATTGGGGGGCCCCCTACGAGCAGTACTTC
cdr3_aa: CASSDWGAPYEQYF

v_call: TRBV18
j_call: TRBJ2-5
d_call: TRBD1
clone_size: few
cdr3_nt: TGTGCCAGCTCACCCACAGGGGGCCGAGAGACCCAGTACTTC
cdr3_aa: CASSPTGGRETQYF

v_call: TRBV4-2
j_call: TRBJ1-5
d_call: TRBD1
clone_size: NA
cdr3_nt: TGTGCCAGCAGCCACGGGACAGTCAATCAGCCCCAGCATTTT
cdr3_aa: CASSHGTVNQPQHF

v_call: TRBV28
j_call: TRBJ1-4
d_call: NA
clone_size: NA
cdr3_nt: TGTGCCAGCAGTTTATTTGGGATCGATGAAAAACTGTTTTTT
cdr3_aa: CASSLFGIDEKLFF

v_call: TRBV2
j_call: TRBJ1-5
d_call: TRBD1
clone_size: NA
cdr3_nt: TGTGCCAGCAGTGTCTCGGGGACAGGGCGGCCCCAGCATTTT
cdr3_aa: CASSVSGTGRPQHF

v_call: TRBV11-3
j_call: TRBJ2-7
d_call: NA
clone_size: once
cdr3_nt: TGTGCCAGCAGCTTAGGGGAGGACTACGAGCAGTACTTC
cdr3_aa: CASSLGEDYEQYF

v_call: TRBV27
j_call: TRBJ2-7
d_call: NA
clone_size: NA
cdr3_nt: TGTGCCAGCAGTCCGACAGGAACGACCTACGAGCAGTACTTC
cdr3_aa: CASSPTGTTYEQYF

v_call: TRBV14
j_call: TRBJ1-2
d_call: NA
clone_size: NA
cdr3_nt: TGTGCCAGCAGCCAGTACAGGGTTGTGACGGGCTACACCTTC
cdr3_aa: CASSQYRVVTGYTF

v_call: TRBV6-1
j_call: TRBJ2-7
d_call: NA
clone_size: NA
cdr3_nt: TGCGCCAGCATTGGGGTCGAGCAGTACTTC
cdr3_aa: CASIGVEQYF

v_call: TRBV30
j_call: TRBJ1-5
d_call: NA
clone_size: NA
cdr3_nt: TGTGCCTGGAGTGTGATGGAAGATCAGCCCCAGCATTTT
cdr3_aa: CAWSVMEDQPQHF

v_call: TRBV5-1
j_call: TRBJ1-5
d_call: NA
clone_size: NA
cdr3_nt: TGCGCCAGCAGCTTGGCGTCTAGCGGGACCATTAGCACAGATACGCAGCATTTT
cdr3_aa: CASSLASSGTISTDTQHF

v_call: TRBV7-6
j_call: TRBJ2-5
d_call: TRBD1
clone_size: NA
cdr3_nt: TGTGCCAGCAGCTTTGAGGGGGCTGGCGAGACCCAGTACTTC
cdr3_aa: CASSFEGAGETQYF

v_call: TRBV11-3
j_call: TRBJ2-7
d_call: NA
clone_size: NA
cdr3_nt: TGTGCCAGCAGCTTAGCTGGGGTCACCTACGAGCAGTACTTC
cdr3_aa: CASSLAGVTYEQYF

v_call: TRBV20-1
j_call: TRBJ1-1
d_call: NA
clone_size: few
cdr3_nt: TGCAGTGCTGGGGGCGCTGAAGCTTTCTTT
cdr3_aa: CSAGGAEAFF

v_call: TRBV6-5
j_call: TRBJ2-2
d_call: NA
clone_size: NA
cdr3_nt: TGTGCCAGCAGTTACTCCGGGTCCCGCGCCGGGGAGCTGTTTTTT
cdr3_aa: CASSYSGSRAGELFF

v_call: TRBV18
j_call: TRBJ2-1
d_call: TRBD2
clone_size: NA
cdr3_nt: TGTGCCAGCTCACCAAGGACTAGCGGGAGCGTGGACAATGAGCAGTTCTTC
cdr3_aa: CASSPRTSGSVDNEQFF

v_call: TRBV6-5
j_call: TRBJ2-2
d_call: NA
clone_size: NA
cdr3_nt: TGTGCCAGCAGACGTGCCGGGGAGCTGTTTTTT
cdr3_aa: CASRRAGELFF

v_call: TRBV5-1
j_call: TRBJ2-7
d_call: NA
clone_size: NA
cdr3_nt: TGCGCCAGCAGCTCCTGGGACTCCTACGAGCAGTACTTC
cdr3_aa: CASSSWDSYEQYF

v_call: TRBV19
j_call: TRBJ1-1
d_call: NA
clone_size: NA
cdr3_nt: TGTGCCAGTAGTGACGGGGGGACCGTCACTGAAGCTTTCTTT
cdr3_aa: CASSDGGTVTEAFF

v_call: TRBV19
j_call: TRBJ1-1
d_call: NA
clone_size: NA
cdr3_nt: TGTGCCAGTAGTATAGATCGAGAGGACACTGAAGCTTTCTTT
cdr3_aa: CASSIDREDTEAFF

v_call: TRBV21-1
j_call: TRBJ1-4
d_call: NA
clone_size: NA
cdr3_nt: TGTGCCAGCCCGGGAGGGGGCAGTGAAAAACTGTTTTTT
cdr3_aa: CASPGGGSEKLFF

v_call: TRBV6-1
j_call: TRBJ2-7
d_call: TRBD1
clone_size: NA
cdr3_nt: TGTGCCAGCAGTGGGACAGGGGCCCTCTCCTACGAGCAGTACTTC
cdr3_aa: CASSGTGALSYEQYF

v_call: TRBV4-1
j_call: TRBJ2-7
d_call: TRBD2
clone_size: NA
cdr3_nt: TGCGCCAGCAGCCAAGATGCGTCTAGCGGGAGCTACGAGCAGTACTTC
cdr3_aa: CASSQDASSGSYEQYF

v_call: TRBV7-6
j_call: TRBJ2-7
d_call: TRBD2
clone_size: NA
cdr3_nt: TGTGCCAGCAGCTTAATGGTCGGGAGGCGCTACGAGCAGTACTTC
cdr3_aa: CASSLMVGRRYEQYF

v_call: TRBV5-1
j_call: TRBJ2-2
d_call: NA
clone_size: NA
cdr3_nt: TGCGCCAGCAGCTTGTACTCGCGCGGGGAGCTGTTTTTT
cdr3_aa: CASSLYSRGELFF

v_call: TRBV11-2
j_call: TRBJ2-1
d_call: NA
clone_size: NA
cdr3_nt: TGTGCCAGCAGCTTAGTCGGAGTAGGAGGGGGCTCCTACAATGAGCAGTTCTTC
cdr3_aa: CASSLVGVGGGSYNEQFF

v_call: TRBV30
j_call: TRBJ2-1
d_call: NA
clone_size: once
cdr3_nt: TGTGCCTGGAGTGTACCTCTGAGCTCCTACAATGAGCAGTTCTTC
cdr3_aa: CAWSVPLSSYNEQFF

v_call: TRBV4-3
j_call: TRBJ2-7
d_call: TRBD2
clone_size: NA
cdr3_nt: TGCGCCAGCAGCCCATCACGGCCCGGGACTAGCGGCTACGAGCAGTACTTC
cdr3_aa: CASSPSRPGTSGYEQYF

v_call: TRBV7-3
j_call: TRBJ2-3
d_call: TRBD2
clone_size: NA
cdr3_nt: TGTGCCAGCAGCCATACTAGCGGGAGGGCCCCAGATACGCAGTATTTT
cdr3_aa: CASSHTSGRAPDTQYF

v_call: TRBV5-1
j_call: TRBJ2-7
d_call: TRBD1
clone_size: NA
cdr3_nt: TGCGCCAGCAGCGAAACGGGACAGCACTACGAGCAGTACTTC
cdr3_aa: CASSETGQHYEQYF

v_call: TRBV7-8
j_call: TRBJ2-5
d_call: TRBD1
clone_size: NA
cdr3_nt: TGTGCCAGCAGCACCCGAGGGGACAGGGGGCTAGAGACCCAGTACTTC
cdr3_aa: CASSTRGDRGLETQYF

v_call: TRBV7-2
j_call: TRBJ2-1
d_call: TRBD2
clone_size: NA
cdr3_nt: TGTGCCAGCAGCGACGGACTAGCGGGAGATAGGCAGTTCTTC
cdr3_aa: CASSDGLAGDRQFF

v_call: TRBV7-3
j_call: TRBJ2-3
d_call: TRBD2
clone_size: NA
cdr3_nt: TGTGCCAGCAGCTTGGGACTAGACACAGATACGCAGTATTTT
cdr3_aa: CASSLGLDTDTQYF

v_call: TRBV5-1
j_call: TRBJ2-7
d_call: TRBD2
clone_size: NA
cdr3_nt: TGCGCCAGCAGCTCCGGACTAGCGGGAGCTTACGAGCAGTACTTC
cdr3_aa: CASSSGLAGAYEQYF

v_call: TRBV5-1
j_call: TRBJ2-3
d_call: TRBD2
clone_size: NA
cdr3_nt: TGCGCCAGCAGCTTCCGACTAGCGGGAATCACAGATACGCAGTATTTT
cdr3_aa: CASSFRLAGITDTQYF

v_call: TRBV18
j_call: TRBJ2-1
d_call: NA
clone_size: NA
cdr3_nt: TGTGCCAGCTCACCACCTGGGTTGCTGAGGAATGAGCAGTTCTTC
cdr3_aa: CASSPPGLLRNEQFF

v_call: TRBV2
j_call: TRBJ1-5
d_call: NA
clone_size: NA
cdr3_nt: TGTGCCAGCAGAGGGGGGGGTAGCAATCAGCCCCAGCATTTT
cdr3_aa: CASRGGGSNQPQHF

v_call: TRBV14
j_call: TRBJ2-3
d_call: NA
clone_size: NA
cdr3_nt: TGTGCCAGCAGCCAAGTGAGCGGCACAGATACGCAGTATTTT
cdr3_aa: CASSQVSGTDTQYF

v_call: TRBV4-1
j_call: TRBJ2-7
d_call: TRBD1
clone_size: few
cdr3_nt: TGCGCCAGCAGCCACCCCGGGACAGGGCTCTACGAGCAGTACTTC
cdr3_aa: CASSHPGTGLYEQYF

v_call: TRBV16
j_call: TRBJ1-6
d_call: TRBD1
clone_size: NA
cdr3_nt: TGTGCCAGCAGCCAATCGACAGGGGATTCACCCCTCCACTTT
cdr3_aa: CASSQSTGDSPLHF

v_call: TRBV30
j_call: TRBJ1-2
d_call: NA
clone_size: NA
cdr3_nt: TGTGCCTGGAGTGTAATTGCTGGTTATGGCTACACCTTC
cdr3_aa: CAWSVIAGYGYTF

v_call: TRBV4-3
j_call: TRBJ2-1
d_call: TRBD1
clone_size: NA
cdr3_nt: TGCGCCAGCAGCCACGCGGACAGGGATAACAATGAGCAGTTCTTC
cdr3_aa: CASSHADRDNNEQFF

v_call: TRBV18
j_call: TRBJ2-1
d_call: NA
clone_size: NA
cdr3_nt: TGTGCCAGCTCATTGGCCGGGCTTCTCTCCTACAATGAGCAGTTCTTC
cdr3_aa: CASSLAGLLSYNEQFF

v_call: TRBV9
j_call: TRBJ2-7
d_call: TRBD2
clone_size: NA
cdr3_nt: TGTGCCAGCAGCGTAGCGGGTCTAGCGGGTCCCTACGAGCAGTACTTC
cdr3_aa: CASSVAGLAGPYEQYF

v_call: TRBV9
j_call: TRBJ1-2
d_call: NA
clone_size: NA
cdr3_nt: TGTGCCAGCAGCACAGCGCTAGGGGGAGGCGATGGCTACACCTTC
cdr3_aa: CASSTALGGGDGYTF

v_call: TRBV7-9
j_call: TRBJ2-3
d_call: NA
clone_size: medium-sized
cdr3_nt: TGTGCCAGCAGCGAGTACCGTGGGGGAAATACGCAGTATTTT
cdr3_aa: CASSEYRGGNTQYF

v_call: TRBV27
j_call: TRBJ2-7
d_call: NA
clone_size: NA
cdr3_nt: TGTGCCAGCAGTTTTAGCTCGGCAGCCTACGAGCAGTACTTC
cdr3_aa: CASSFSSAAYEQYF

v_call: TRBV28
j_call: TRBJ2-7
d_call: NA
clone_size: NA
cdr3_nt: TGTGCCAGCAGCGCCTACGAGCAGTACTTC
cdr3_aa: CASSAYEQYF

v_call: TRBV2
j_call: TRBJ1-2
d_call: NA
clone_size: NA
cdr3_nt: TGTGCCAGCATCCCAGCTAACTATGGCTACACCTTC
cdr3_aa: CASIPANYGYTF

v_call: TRBV29-1
j_call: TRBJ1-3
d_call: NA
clone_size: once
cdr3_nt: TGCAGCGTTGAAGAGCAGGTGGGAAACACCATATATTTT
cdr3_aa: CSVEEQVGNTIYF

v_call: TRBV19
j_call: TRBJ2-5
d_call: NA
clone_size: NA
cdr3_nt: TGTGCCAGTAGTGCATCGAAAGAGACCCAGTACTTC
cdr3_aa: CASSASKETQYF